This T cell receptor (beta chain) is drawn from a study of T cells after yellow fever vaccination. As for this clonotype: What it recognizes is unknown.

One entry per CDR3 protein, called by TCRdb with MiXCR from the 5' RACE reads. There are about 350,000 distinct CDR3 sequences in the sample; approximately 4% occur only once, and around 23% lies in the top ten. Study-level findings and limits: Among primary-vaccination clones, most reappeared after the booster, at almost 98% for CD4 and around 90% for CD8. Overall, a small share of clonotypes was seen in both CD4 and CD8 compartments.

Germline-derived CDR1 and CDR2 are MNHNY and SVGAGI (reference sequence). The CDR3 loop spans 13 amino acids. Trimming took 5 bases from V and 2 from J, leaving 10 bases between them. The rearrangement uses TRBV6-6 and TRBJ2-7; either TRBD1 or TRBD2 may supply D (5 bases each). This sequence was found in a man aged 18 to 30 who received the YFV17D yellow fever vaccine. The sequencing here drew on PBMCs, taken 5 days after the yellow fever booster vaccination. The CDR3 region is CASSRDGTYEQYV. The CDR3, as DNA: TGTGCCAGCAGTCGGGACGGGACCTACGAGCAGTACGTC.